The sequence of this TCR beta chain was determined in a study of cytomegalovirus exposure and HLA in healthy donors. As for the study in general: Later analysis reported that the approximately 120 validation repertoires shared the platform of the roughly 680 first-cohort repertoires.

J gave up 7 bases and V 5 bases, and 13 bases lay outside the gene matches. The CDR3 extends over 15 amino acids. Germline V CDR1 and CDR2: MNHEY, SMNVEV (reference sequence). Concerning this clone: The antigen is not known.

Some clones are missing from TCRdb's copy, which holds only in-frame ones; the method was immunoSEQ multiplex PCR. The sample lists over 250,000 clones; roughly 90% were seen once. General study points: The authors listed 150 to 200 TCR beta chains as cytomegalovirus-associated. Reportedly, diagnosis of cytomegalovirus status by the classifier showed high specificity and sensitivity.

The donors were part of the roughly 110-subject validation cohort, which stood apart from the roughly 670-subject first cohort. The sample was PBMCs. The sequence came from a woman aged 25 to 45 in good health and CMV-seropositive. The chain couples TRBV27 to TRBJ2-7, with TRBD1 identical over 8 bases. CDR3 amino acids: CASSPADRVRWEQYF. The CDR3 region has the DNA TGTGCCAGCAGTCCAGCGGACAGGGTAAGGTGGGAGCAGTACTTC.